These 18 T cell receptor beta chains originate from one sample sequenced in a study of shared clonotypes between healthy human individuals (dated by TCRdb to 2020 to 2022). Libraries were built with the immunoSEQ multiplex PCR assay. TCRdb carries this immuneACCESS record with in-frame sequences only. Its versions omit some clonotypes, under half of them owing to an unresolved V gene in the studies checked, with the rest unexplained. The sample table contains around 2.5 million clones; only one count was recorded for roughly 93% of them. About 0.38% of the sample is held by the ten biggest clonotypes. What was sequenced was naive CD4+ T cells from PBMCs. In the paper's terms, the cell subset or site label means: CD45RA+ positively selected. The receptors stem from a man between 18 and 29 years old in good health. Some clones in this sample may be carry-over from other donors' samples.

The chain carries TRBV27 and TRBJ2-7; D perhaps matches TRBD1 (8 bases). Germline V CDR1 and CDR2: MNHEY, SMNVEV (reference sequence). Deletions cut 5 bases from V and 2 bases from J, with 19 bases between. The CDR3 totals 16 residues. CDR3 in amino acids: CASSPYGQGGAYEQYF. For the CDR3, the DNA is TGTGCCAGCAGTCCGTACGGACAGGGAGGGGCCTACGAGCAGTACTTC.

The CDR3 sequence is CASSPPPGGGTDTQYF. Here the CDR3 DNA reads TGTGCCAGCAGCCCCCCGCCGGGAGGGGGCACAGATACGCAGTATTTT. This chain joins TRBV13 and TRBJ2-3, with 8 bases fitting TRBD2. This CDR3 region has 16 residues. Germline lookup yields CDR1 PRHDT and CDR2 FYEKMQ (reference sequence). V was clipped by 5 bases and J by 1 base; unmatched bases: 8.

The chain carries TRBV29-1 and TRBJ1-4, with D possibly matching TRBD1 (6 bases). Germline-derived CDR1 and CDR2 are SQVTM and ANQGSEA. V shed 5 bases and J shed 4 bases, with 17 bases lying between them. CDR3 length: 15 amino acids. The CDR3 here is CSVRTTGGLNEKLFF. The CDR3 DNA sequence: TGCAGCGTTCGTACAACGGGGGGCCTTAATGAAAAACTGTTTTTT.

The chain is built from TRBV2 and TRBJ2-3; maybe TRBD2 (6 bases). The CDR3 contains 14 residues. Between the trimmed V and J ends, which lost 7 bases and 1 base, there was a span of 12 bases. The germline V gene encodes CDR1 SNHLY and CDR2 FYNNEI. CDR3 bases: TGTGCCAGCACGCCGCGGGGAGGCACAGATACGCAGTATTTT. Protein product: CASTPRGGTDTQYF.

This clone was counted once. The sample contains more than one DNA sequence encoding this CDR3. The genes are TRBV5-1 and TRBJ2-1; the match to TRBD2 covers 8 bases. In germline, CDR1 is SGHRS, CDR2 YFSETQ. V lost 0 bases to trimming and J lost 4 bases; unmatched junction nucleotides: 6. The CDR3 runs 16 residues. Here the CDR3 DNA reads TGCGCCAGCAGCTTGGCACCGGGACTAGGGTACAATGAGCAGTTCTTC. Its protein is CASSLAPGLGYNEQFF.

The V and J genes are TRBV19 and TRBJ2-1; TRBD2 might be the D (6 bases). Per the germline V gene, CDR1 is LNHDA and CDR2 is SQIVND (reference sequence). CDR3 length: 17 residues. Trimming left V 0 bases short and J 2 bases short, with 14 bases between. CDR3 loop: CASSIDLLRLAYNEQFF. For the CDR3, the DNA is TGTGCCAGTAGTATAGATCTCCTACGACTAGCCTACAATGAGCAGTTCTTC.

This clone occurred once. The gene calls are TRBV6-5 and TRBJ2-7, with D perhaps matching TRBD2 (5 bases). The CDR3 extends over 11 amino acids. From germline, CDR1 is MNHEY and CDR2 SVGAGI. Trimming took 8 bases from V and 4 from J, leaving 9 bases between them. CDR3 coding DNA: TGTGCCAGCGGGAGCTGGTACGAGCAGTACTTC. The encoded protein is CASGSWYEQYF.

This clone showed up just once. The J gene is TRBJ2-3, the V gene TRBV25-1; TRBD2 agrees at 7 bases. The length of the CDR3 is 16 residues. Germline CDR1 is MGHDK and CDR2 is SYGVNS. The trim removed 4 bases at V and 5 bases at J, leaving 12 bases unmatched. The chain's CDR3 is CASSGFGGSFGDTQYF. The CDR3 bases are TGTGCCAGCAGTGGGTTTGGCGGGAGTTTTGGAGATACGCAGTATTTT.

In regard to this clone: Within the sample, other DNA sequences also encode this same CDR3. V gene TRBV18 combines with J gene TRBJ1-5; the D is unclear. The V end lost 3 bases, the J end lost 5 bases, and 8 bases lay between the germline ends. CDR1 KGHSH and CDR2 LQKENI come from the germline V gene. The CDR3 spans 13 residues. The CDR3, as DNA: TGTGCCAGCTCACCTTCTGGGGATCAGCCCCAGCATTTT. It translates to CASSPSGDQPQHF.

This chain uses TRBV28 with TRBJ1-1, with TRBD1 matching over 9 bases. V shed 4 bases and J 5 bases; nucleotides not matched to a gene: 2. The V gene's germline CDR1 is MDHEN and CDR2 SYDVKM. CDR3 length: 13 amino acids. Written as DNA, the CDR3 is TGTGCCAGCAGTTGGGGGACAGGGACTGAAGCTTTCTTT. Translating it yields CASSWGTGTEAFF.

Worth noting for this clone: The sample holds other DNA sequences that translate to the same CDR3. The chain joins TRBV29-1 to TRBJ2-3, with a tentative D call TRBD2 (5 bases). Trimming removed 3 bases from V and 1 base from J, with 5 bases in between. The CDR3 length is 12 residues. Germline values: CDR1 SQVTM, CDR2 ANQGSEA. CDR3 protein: CSVDGGTDTQYF. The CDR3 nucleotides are TGCAGCGTTGACGGGGGCACAGATACGCAGTATTTT.

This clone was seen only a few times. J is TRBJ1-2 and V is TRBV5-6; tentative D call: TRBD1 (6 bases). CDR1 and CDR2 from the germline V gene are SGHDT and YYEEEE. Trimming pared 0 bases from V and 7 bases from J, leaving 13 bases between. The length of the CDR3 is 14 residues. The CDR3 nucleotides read TGTGCCAGCAGCTTGGAGCAGGGGCGGGGTGGCTACACCTTC. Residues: CASSLEQGRGGYTF.

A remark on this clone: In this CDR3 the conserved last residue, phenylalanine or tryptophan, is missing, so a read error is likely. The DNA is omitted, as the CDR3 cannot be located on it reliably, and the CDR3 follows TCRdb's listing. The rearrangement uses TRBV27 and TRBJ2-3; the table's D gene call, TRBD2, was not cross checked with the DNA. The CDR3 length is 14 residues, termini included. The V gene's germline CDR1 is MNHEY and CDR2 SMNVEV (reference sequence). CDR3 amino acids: CASSERGTSGRALL.

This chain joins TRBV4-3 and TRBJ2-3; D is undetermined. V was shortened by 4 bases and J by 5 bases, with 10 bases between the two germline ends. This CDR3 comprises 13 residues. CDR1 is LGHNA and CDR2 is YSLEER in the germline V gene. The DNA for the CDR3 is TGCGCCAGCAGCCGGGGATTTGGAGATACGCAGTATTTT. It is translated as CASSRGFGDTQYF.

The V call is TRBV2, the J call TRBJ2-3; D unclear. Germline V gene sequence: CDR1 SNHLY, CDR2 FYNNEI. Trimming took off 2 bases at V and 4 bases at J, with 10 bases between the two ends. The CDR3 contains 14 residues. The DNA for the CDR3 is TGTGCCAGCAGTGAACCTGTCGGTGCAGATACGCAGTATTTT. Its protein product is CASSEPVGADTQYF.

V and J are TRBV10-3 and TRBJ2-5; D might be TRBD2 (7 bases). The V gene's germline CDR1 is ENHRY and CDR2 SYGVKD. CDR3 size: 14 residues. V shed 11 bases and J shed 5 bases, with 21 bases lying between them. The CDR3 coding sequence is TGTGCCGTTAGCGGGCAGGGGATGGGGGAGACCCAGTACTTC. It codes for CAVSGQGMGETQYF.

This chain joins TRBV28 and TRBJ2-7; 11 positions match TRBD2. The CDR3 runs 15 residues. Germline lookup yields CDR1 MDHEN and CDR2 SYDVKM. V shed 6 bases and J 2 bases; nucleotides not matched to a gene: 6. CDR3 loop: CASRRTSGRPYEQYF. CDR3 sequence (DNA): TGTGCCAGCAGGAGGACTAGCGGGCGCCCCTACGAGCAGTACTTC.

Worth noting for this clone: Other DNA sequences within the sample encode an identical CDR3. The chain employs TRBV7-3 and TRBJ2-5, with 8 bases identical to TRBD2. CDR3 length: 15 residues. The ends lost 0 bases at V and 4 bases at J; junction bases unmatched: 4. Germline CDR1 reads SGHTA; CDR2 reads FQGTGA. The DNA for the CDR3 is TGTGCCAGCAGCTTAACCGGTACTAGCGGAGAGACCCAGTACTTC. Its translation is CASSLTGTSGETQYF.